This T cell receptor beta chain was recorded in a study of molecular identifiers for immune sequencing clone quantification. Study results and limitations: In CMV-specific effectors, clones above 20 copies held over 97% of molecules; naive, under 1%. Investigators reportedly could detect spiked Jurkat TCR RNA from one cell among 950,000 or so naive cells.

In regard to this clonotype: The antigen remains undetermined. A junction end diverges from the germline sequence, so it may reflect a read error.

Naive CD8 T cells were picked out by sorting for CD8+CD4-CCR7+CD45RA+. Both previously described methods and listed TCR primers were employed to make bulk TCR libraries. TCRdb fed the PCR reads into MiXCR, producing one record per CDR3 protein. Of some 320,000 distinct CDR3 sequences listed, roughly 23% are singletons. This receptor was obtained from a human donor in good health. Some libraries in this study had Jurkat cell RNA spiked in. The sequencing input was naive CD8+ T cells from blood, with Jurkat cell RNA spiked in. The subset was: FACS-sorted CD8+CD4-CCR7+CD45RA+ naive T cells.

This CDR3 reads CASRYRAGYQPQRF. The CDR3 DNA reads as TGTGCCAGCAGGTACAGGGCTGGGTATCAGCCCCAGCGTTTT. V is TRBV27 and J is TRBJ1-5; D may be TRBD1 (6 bases). This CDR3 spans 14 amino acids. Per the germline V gene, CDR1 is MNHEY and CDR2 is SMNVEV (reference sequence).